The clone carrying this TCR beta chain has only a few counts. The data are from a study of blood T cell repertoires in COVID-19. Study at large: There were acute and convalescent COVID-19 samples, and they came from the United States, Italy and Spain. T cells, B-cell-depleted T cells, or PBMCs supplied cDNA or gDNA.

This CDR3 comprises 14 residues. Germline CDR1 and CDR2: SGHRS and YFSETQ. V was trimmed by 3 bases and J by 5 bases, leaving 14 bases between them. Data came from immunoSEQ multiplex PCR; TCRdb stores just in-frame clones and leaves some out. The data hold 85,000 to 100,000 clones, with around nine tenths observed a single time. The genes are TRBV5-1 and TRBJ1-2; a possible D gene is TRBD1 (5 bases). Sequenced material: peripheral blood. The receptor was isolated from a man aged 55 to 70 with acute or convalescent COVID-19. The CDR3 here is CASSSEGISYGYTF. CDR3 in DNA: TGCGCCAGCAGCTCGGAGGGGATTAGTTATGGCTACACCTTC.